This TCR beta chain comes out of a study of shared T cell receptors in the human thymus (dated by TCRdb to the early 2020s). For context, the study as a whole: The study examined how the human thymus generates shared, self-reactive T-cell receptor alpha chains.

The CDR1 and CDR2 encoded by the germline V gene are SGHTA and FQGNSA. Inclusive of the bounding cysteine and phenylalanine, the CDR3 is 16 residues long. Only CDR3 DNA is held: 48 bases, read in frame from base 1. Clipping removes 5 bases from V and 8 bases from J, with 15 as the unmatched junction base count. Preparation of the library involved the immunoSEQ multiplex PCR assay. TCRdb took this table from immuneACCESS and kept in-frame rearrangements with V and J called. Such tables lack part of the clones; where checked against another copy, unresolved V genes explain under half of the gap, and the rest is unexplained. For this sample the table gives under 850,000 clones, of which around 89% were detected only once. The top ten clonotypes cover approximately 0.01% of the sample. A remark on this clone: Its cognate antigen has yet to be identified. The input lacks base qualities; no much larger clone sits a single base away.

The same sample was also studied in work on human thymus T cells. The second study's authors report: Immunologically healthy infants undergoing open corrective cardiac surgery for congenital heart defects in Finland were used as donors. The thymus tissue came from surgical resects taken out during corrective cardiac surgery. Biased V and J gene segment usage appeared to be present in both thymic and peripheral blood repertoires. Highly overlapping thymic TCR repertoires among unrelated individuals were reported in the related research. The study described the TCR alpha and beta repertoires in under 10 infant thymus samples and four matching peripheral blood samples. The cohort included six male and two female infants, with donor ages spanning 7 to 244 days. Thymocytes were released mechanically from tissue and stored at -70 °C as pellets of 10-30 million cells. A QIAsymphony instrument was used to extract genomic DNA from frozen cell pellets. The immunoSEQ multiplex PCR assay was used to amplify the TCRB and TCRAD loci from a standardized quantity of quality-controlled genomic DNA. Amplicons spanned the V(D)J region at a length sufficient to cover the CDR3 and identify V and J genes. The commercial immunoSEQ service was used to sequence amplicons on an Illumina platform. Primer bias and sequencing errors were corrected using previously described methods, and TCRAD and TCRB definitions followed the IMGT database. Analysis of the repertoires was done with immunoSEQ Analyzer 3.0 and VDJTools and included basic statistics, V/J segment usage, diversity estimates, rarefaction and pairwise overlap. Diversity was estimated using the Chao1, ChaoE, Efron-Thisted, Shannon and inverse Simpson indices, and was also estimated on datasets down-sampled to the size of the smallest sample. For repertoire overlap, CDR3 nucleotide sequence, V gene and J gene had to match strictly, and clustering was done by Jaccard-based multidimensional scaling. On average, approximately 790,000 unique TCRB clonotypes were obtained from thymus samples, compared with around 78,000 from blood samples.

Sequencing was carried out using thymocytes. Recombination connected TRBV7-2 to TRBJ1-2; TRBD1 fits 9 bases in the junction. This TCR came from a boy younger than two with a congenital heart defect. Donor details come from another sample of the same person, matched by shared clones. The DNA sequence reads TGTGCCAGCAGCCGCGACGGGGGACAGGGCCCGGCGGGCTACACCTTC. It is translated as CASSRDGGQGPAGYTF.